This TCR beta chain was identified during a study of blood T cell repertoires in COVID-19. Study-wide background: Sites in the United States, Italy and Spain provided acute and convalescent COVID-19 samples.

Original data processing: For nucleated cells, counts were estimated from reference gene primer amplification. Assay used: immunoSEQ multiplex PCR; TCRdb lists only in-frame clones, some missing. For V, J and clone size, that table is used; D and trimming come from the DNA. The sample includes approximately 270,000 clones, around 85% seen only once; the top ten take approximately 4.2%. Germline V CDR1 and CDR2: ENHRY, SYGVKD. The CDR3 is 12 amino acids. The V gene end was trimmed by 11 bases and the J gene end by 2 bases; junction bases not matched to a gene: 4. This clone was picked up one time. Donors in Cohort 3 counted as recovered after two negative PCRs, clearance, or symptom resolution.

This rearrangement joins TRBV10-3 to TRBJ1-2, with 8 bases that match TRBD1. The sequencing sample was made of PBMCs or T cells enriched from blood (not recorded which). The receptor's source is a woman in her 30s who had recovered from COVID-19. The CDR3 bases are TGTGCCGCCGGACAGGGCAACTATGGCTACACCTTC. Residues: CAAGQGNYGYTF.